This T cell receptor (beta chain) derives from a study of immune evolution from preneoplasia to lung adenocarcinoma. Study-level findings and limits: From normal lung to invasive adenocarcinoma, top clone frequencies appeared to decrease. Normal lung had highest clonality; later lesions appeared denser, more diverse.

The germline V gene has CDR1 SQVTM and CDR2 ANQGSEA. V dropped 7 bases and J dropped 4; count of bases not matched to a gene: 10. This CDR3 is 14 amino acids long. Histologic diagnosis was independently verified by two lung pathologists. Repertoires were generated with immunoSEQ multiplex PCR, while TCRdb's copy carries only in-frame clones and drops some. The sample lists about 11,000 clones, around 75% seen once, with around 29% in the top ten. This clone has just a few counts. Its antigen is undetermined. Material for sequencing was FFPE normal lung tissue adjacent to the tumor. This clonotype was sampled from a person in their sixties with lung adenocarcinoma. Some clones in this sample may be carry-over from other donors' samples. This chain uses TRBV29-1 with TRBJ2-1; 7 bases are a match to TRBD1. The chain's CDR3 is CSATVPGQYNEQFF. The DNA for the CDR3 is TGCAGCGCCACTGTCCCGGGACAGTACAATGAGCAGTTCTTC.